This TCR beta chain comes out of a study of blood T cell repertoires in COVID-19. Only one count was recorded for this clone. TCRdb's copy holds only in-frame clones and misses some; the assay was immunoSEQ multiplex PCR. This table holds about 150,000 clones, about 85% found once. V was pared by 5 bases and J by 6 bases, with 29 bases between. Germline CDR1 reads SGHDT; CDR2 reads YYEEEE. CDR3 length: 18 amino acids. Sequencing used peripheral blood. The clonotype comes from a middle-aged woman with active or convalescent COVID-19. The chain employs TRBV5-6 and TRBJ1-1; D not resolved. The CDR3 loop is CASSYREVGWGISAEAFF. The CDR3, as DNA: TGTGCCAGCAGTTATAGGGAGGTTGGTTGGGGAATTAGCGCTGAAGCTTTCTTT.